Following are 9 T cell receptor beta chains from one sample sequenced in a study of CD8 T cells in ankylosing spondylitis. Each CDR3 protein is one row after TCRdb ran MiXCR on the 5' RACE reads. The table shows 150,000 to 250,000 distinct CDR3 sequences, with 13% occurring only once. Sequenced input: blood, either unsorted or a sorted T cell fraction (not recorded which). The receptors derive from a male donor with ankylosing spondylitis or in good health (not recorded which).

The V gene is TRBV10-1, the J gene TRBJ2-1; TRBD1 agrees at 8 bases. The length of the CDR3 is 14 residues. J lost 9 bases, V lost 3 bases, and 7 bases had no gene match. The germline V gene encodes CDR1 WNHNN and CDR2 SYGVQD (reference sequence). The CDR3 protein is CASSEGQGWSEQFF. CDR3 nucleotide sequence: TGCGCCAGCAGTGAAGGACAGGGATGGAGTGAGCAGTTCTTC.

This rearrangement joins TRBV3-1 to TRBJ2-5, with 11 bases lining up with TRBD2. Germline CDR1 LGHDT, CDR2 YNNKEL (reference sequence). The CDR3 has 16 residues. Trimming cost V 3 bases and J 1 base; bases outside gene matches: 4. Here the CDR3 reads CASSHRLAGPQETQYF. The CDR3 region has the DNA TGTGCCAGCAGCCACCGACTAGCGGGGCCCCAAGAGACCCAGTACTTC.

As DNA, the CDR3 is TGTGCCTGGAGTGTCATCGGACTCCCGAGCTCTGGAAACACCATATATTTT. The encoded protein is CAWSVIGLPSSGNTIYF. J is TRBJ1-3 and V is TRBV30; no reliable D call. Trimming removed 0 bases from V and 0 bases from J, with 15 bases in between. This CDR3 contains 17 residues. Germline CDR1 GTSNPN, CDR2 SVGIG (reference sequence).

The chain recombines TRBV6-1 with TRBJ2-7; 12 positions match TRBD2. The germline V gene encodes CDR1 MNHNS and CDR2 SASEGT. V lost 6 bases to trimming and J lost 3 bases; unmatched junction nucleotides: 9. The CDR3 is 16 residues long. CDR3 region: CASSDAQGLAGYEQYF. CDR3 bases: TGTGCCAGCAGCGATGCCCAGGGACTAGCGGGCTACGAGCAGTACTTC.

The chain uses TRBV2 and TRBJ2-1; D remains ambiguous. Germline CDR1 SNHLY, CDR2 FYNNEI. The CDR3 runs 13 residues. Trimming stripped 5 bases from V and 7 bases from J, with 12 bases between. The CDR3 DNA reads TGTGCCAGCAGTCTGGTTCGACCTAATGAGCAGTTCTTC. The encoded protein is CASSLVRPNEQFF.

This clonotype was counted many times. The J gene is TRBJ2-1, the V gene TRBV7-9, with TRBD2 matching 9 bases. The junction had 15 bases not matched to a gene; V was cut back by 8 bases and J by 7 bases. The CDR3 has 16 residues. Looked up from germline, CDR1 is SEHNR and CDR2 is FQNEAQ (reference sequence). CDR3 sequence (DNA): TGTGCCAGCGGAGGGCGGGAGGGTAGTACCTGGAATGAGCAGTTCTTC. Amino acids: CASGGREGSTWNEQFF.

The table lists this clonotype with many counts. The rearrangement links TRBV4-1 to TRBJ2-1, with 8 bases identical to TRBD2. The CDR3 contains 17 residues. Germline V gene data show CDR1 as MGHRA and CDR2 as YSYEKL. With 0 bases clipped from V and 7 bases from J, the junction kept 11 bases outside the gene matches. In nucleotides, the CDR3 is TGCGCCAGCAGCCAAGATCGAACGGGGGGGGCTAGGAATGAGCAGTTCTTC. It specifies CASSQDRTGGARNEQFF.

This chain connects TRBV7-8 to TRBJ1-1, with no clear D. This CDR3 has 14 residues. Between the trimmed V and J ends, which lost 5 bases and 0 bases, there was a span of 10 bases. Germline lookup yields CDR1 SGHVS and CDR2 FQNEAQ. CDR3 amino acids: CASSDPQMNTEAFF. The CDR3 region has the DNA TGTGCCAGCAGCGACCCCCAGATGAACACTGAAGCTTTCTTT. Complete variable domain (other parts from reference TRBV7-8 and TRBJ1-1): GAGVSQSPRYKVAKRGQDVALRCDPISGHVSLFWYQQALGQGPEFLTYFQNEAQLDKSGLPSDRFFAERPEGSVSTLKIQRTQQEDSAVYLCASSDPQMNTEAFFGQGTRLTVV.

The rearrangement joins TRBV29-1 to TRBJ1-2; a weak D match, TRBD1 (6 bases). The CDR3 has 14 residues. V gave up 3 bases and J gave up 3 bases, with 14 bases separating them. Per the germline V gene, CDR1 is SQVTM and CDR2 is ANQGSEA. The CDR3 bases are TGCAGCGTTGATAAGGGGGGCTGGGACTATGGCTACACCTTC. It translates to CSVDKGGWDYGYTF.